Below, 21 T cell receptor beta chains from the same sample are listed, as sequenced in a study of human T cells and chemical hapten exposure. TCRdb reprocessed the RACE reads with MiXCR, giving one entry per CDR3 protein. In the table there are about 380,000 distinct CDR3 sequences, about 5.1% of which are singletons. As for time point: pre-sensitization, week 0. Documented treatment: therapeutic diphenylcyclopropenone sensitization with weekly scalp DPC. The sequences come from whole blood, collected in connection with sensitization to the hapten diphenylcyclopropenone (DPC). The receptors stem from a woman between 45 and 60 years old with alopecia areata. Some clones in this sample may be carry-over from other donors' samples.

This clonotype was seen a handful of times. The chain combines TRBV7-9 with TRBJ1-1; D is ambiguous. Trimming shortened V by 4 bases and J by 0 bases, and 15 bases separated the two germline ends. Germline V gene lookup returns CDR1 SEHNR and CDR2 FQNEAQ (reference sequence). This CDR3 spans 16 amino acids. CDR3 residues: CASSSPVAAMNTEAFF. In DNA form, the CDR3 reads TGTGCCAGCAGCTCACCAGTCGCGGCCATGAACACTGAAGCTTTCTTT. Based on the CDR3 plus reference TRBV7-9 and TRBJ1-1, the full variable domain is DTGVSQNPRHKITKRGQNVTFRCDPISEHNRLYWYRQTLGQGPEFLTYFQNEAQLEKSRLLSDRFSAERPKGSFSTLEIQRTEQGDSAMYLCASSSPVAAMNTEAFFGQGTRLTVV.

This clonotype was recorded many times. The chain has TRBV10-3 and TRBJ2-5, with a weak D call TRBD1 (6 bases). The CDR3 has 15 residues. Germline CDR1 and CDR2: ENHRY and SYGVKD. With 4 bases removed from V and 4 bases from J, the gap between germline ends came to 16 bases. CDR3: CAISGGRGEGETQYF. CDR3 DNA: TGTGCCATCAGTGGGGGCAGGGGAGAAGGAGAGACCCAGTACTTC.

This clonotype was observed at least ten times. V and J are TRBV6-2 or TRBV6-3 and TRBJ1-5, with D possibly TRBD1 on 5 matching bases. Trimming removed 7 bases from V and 8 bases from J, with 9 bases in between. This CDR3 region has 11 residues. In germline, CDR1 is MNHEY, CDR2 SVGEGT. The CDR3: CASNSGEPQHF. The CDR3 DNA is TGTGCCAGCAATTCGGGGGAGCCCCAGCATTTT.

This clonotype was counted a few times. The rearrangement joins TRBV2 to TRBJ1-2; D is perhaps TRBD1 (6 bases). The V gene's germline CDR1 is SNHLY and CDR2 FYNNEI. Trimming cost V 7 bases and J 2 bases, with 14 bases left between them. CDR3 size: 14 residues. In DNA form, the CDR3 reads TGTGCCAGCATCCCCGACAGGACCAACTATGGCTACACCTTC. Encoded protein: CASIPDRTNYGYTF.

The chain is built from TRBV13 and TRBJ2-7; D may be TRBD1 (9 bases). This CDR3 comprises 15 residues. The ends were cut back, 7 bases at V and 4 bases at J, with 20 bases in the middle. In germline, CDR1 is PRHDT, CDR2 FYEKMQ (reference sequence). As DNA, the CDR3 is TGTGCCAGCACCGCGGGGGGACAGGGTGGTTACGAGCAGTACTTC. This gives the protein CASTAGGQGGYEQYF.

This clonotype came up many times. The genes are TRBV5-1 and TRBJ1-4; 9 bases fit TRBD1. CDR1 and CDR2 (germline): SGHRS, YFSETQ. The CDR3 spans 14 residues. V trimming: 4 bases; J trimming: 8 bases; junction bases outside the gene matches: 6. CDR3 sequence: CASSPGQGSEKLFF. The CDR3, as DNA: TGCGCCAGCAGCCCGGGACAGGGCTCCGAAAAACTGTTTTTT.

V is TRBV25-1 and J is TRBJ1-4, with 10 nucleotides matching TRBD1. After removal of 6 bases from V and 7 bases from J, the junction contained 2 bases not matched to a gene. The CDR3 length is 13 residues. Germline V gene sequence: CDR1 MGHDK, CDR2 SYGVNS. CDR3 in amino acids: CASRDRGTEKLFF. The CDR3 DNA is TGTGCCAGCAGGGACAGGGGGACTGAAAAACTGTTTTTT.

This clonotype was seen at least ten times. The rearrangement joins TRBV29-1 to TRBJ1-2, with 9 bases aligning to TRBD1. V lost 6 bases to trimming and J lost 8 bases; unmatched junction nucleotides: 7. The CDR3 extends over 12 amino acids. Germline V lookup: CDR1 SQVTM, CDR2 ANQGSEA. CDR3 residues: CSVVQGALGYTF. The CDR3 DNA reads as TGCAGCGTCGTACAGGGGGCGCTCGGCTACACCTTC.

J is TRBJ2-6 and V is TRBV6-5; D is possibly TRBD1 (6 bases). Germline CDR1 and CDR2: MNHEY and SVGAGI. The CDR3 spans 16 residues. V was cut by 6 bases and J by 1 base, with 13 bases left in between. The CDR3 region is CASRFGQISGANVLTF. For the CDR3, the DNA is TGTGCCAGCAGATTTGGACAGATTTCTGGGGCCAACGTCCTGACTTTC.

The V gene is TRBV2, the J gene TRBJ2-3, with 9 bases identical to TRBD1. This CDR3 is 15 amino acids long. V was pared by 7 bases and J by 4 bases, with 9 bases of the junction left unmatched. Germline V gene lookup returns CDR1 SNHLY and CDR2 FYNNEI. The CDR3 nucleotides read TGTGCCAGCAAGGACAGGGGTATCCTTCCAGATACGCAGTATTTT. Its protein is CASKDRGILPDTQYF. Complete variable domain (other parts from reference TRBV2 and TRBJ2-3): EPEVTQTPSHQVTQMGQEVILRCVPISNHLYFYWYRQILGQKVEFLVSFYNNEISEKSEIFDDQFSVERPDGSNFTLKIRSTKLEDSAMYFCASKDRGILPDTQYFGPGTRLTVL.

This clonotype was seen a handful of times. The chain employs TRBV3-1 and TRBJ1-1, with TRBD1 matching over 7 bases. This CDR3 is built from 15 residues. Germline V gives CDR1 LGHDT, CDR2 YNNKEL (reference sequence). V dropped 9 bases and J dropped 1; count of bases not matched to a gene: 11. The DNA for the CDR3 is TGTGCCAGTACCTCCCGACAGGGAAGGAACACTGAAGCTTTCTTT. Translated: CASTSRQGRNTEAFF.

This clonotype was observed at least ten times. V and J are TRBV20-1 and TRBJ2-4; D uncertain. Germline lookup yields CDR1 DFQATT and CDR2 SNEGSKA (reference sequence). The CDR3 has 14 residues. The V end was cut by 3 bases, the J end by 0 bases, with 9 bases between. The chain's CDR3 is CSASPRLAKNIQYF. Here the CDR3 DNA reads TGCAGTGCTAGCCCCAGACTAGCCAAAAACATTCAGTACTTC.

At least ten counts were recorded for this clonotype. The gene calls are TRBV10-3 and TRBJ2-1; D uncertain. Trimming removed 0 bases from V and 5 bases from J, with 8 bases in between. CDR1 ENHRY and CDR2 SYGVKD come from the germline V gene. The CDR3 sequence is 14 residues long. CDR3 in DNA: TGTGCCATCAGTGAGTCGGCAGCAAACAATGAGCAGTTCTTC. It is translated as CAISESAANNEQFF.

This chain joins TRBV6-5 and TRBJ1-1; maybe TRBD1 (5 bases). Between the trimmed V and J ends, which lost 2 bases and 6 bases, there was a span of 10 bases. The germline V gene has CDR1 MNHEY and CDR2 SVGAGI. This CDR3 comprises 13 residues. In nucleotides, the CDR3 is TGTGCCAGCAGTTACCTCCAGGGCGCTGAAGCTTTCTTT. This encodes CASSYLQGAEAFF.

This clonotype was seen only a few times. This rearrangement joins TRBV5-1 to TRBJ2-2, with TRBD2 matching 7 bases. The germline gives CDR1 SGHRS, CDR2 YFSETQ. V lost 0 bases to trimming and J lost 2 bases; unmatched junction nucleotides: 4. This CDR3 region has 16 residues. CDR3 sequence reads: CASSLEPSGNTGELFF. CDR3 DNA sequence: TGCGCCAGCAGCTTGGAGCCTAGCGGAAACACCGGGGAGCTGTTTTTT.

The table lists this clonotype with a few counts. This chain connects TRBV10-3 to TRBJ1-2, with D possibly matching TRBD1 (6 bases). Trimming removed 3 bases at V and 6 bases at J, with 11 bases between. The germline CDR1 and CDR2 sequences are ENHRY and SYGVKD. CDR3 size: 13 residues. The CDR3 nucleotides are TGTGCCATCAGTGAAAACAGGGATAATGGCTACACCTTC. Its translation: CAISENRDNGYTF.

The sample holds a few counts of this clonotype. The rearrangement links TRBV9 to TRBJ2-7, with a tentative D call TRBD2 (5 bases). The CDR3 extends over 14 amino acids. Germline assignment: CDR1 SGDLS and CDR2 YYNGEE. V was clipped by 4 bases and J by 5 bases, with 16 bases between them. CDR3: CASSPRTPSDEQYF. The CDR3 DNA follows: TGTGCCAGCAGCCCGCGGACTCCGTCTGACGAGCAGTACTTC.

The chain employs TRBV3-1 and TRBJ2-7; D unresolved. The CDR3 runs to 14 residues. Germline lookup yields CDR1 LGHDT and CDR2 YNNKEL (reference sequence). V shed 4 bases and J shed 4 bases, with 14 bases lying between them. The CDR3 is CASSPTMNGYEQYF. The CDR3, as DNA: TGTGCCAGCAGCCCCACCATGAACGGGTACGAGCAGTACTTC.

The chain carries TRBV4-3 and TRBJ2-2, with unresolved D. V lost 1 base and J 1 base, leaving 4 bases between the germline ends. This CDR3 has 14 amino acids. Germline lookup yields CDR1 LGHNA and CDR2 YSLEER. The CDR3 DNA sequence: TGCGCCAGCAGCCAAGTCGTGAACACCGGGGAGCTGTTTTTT. Translation gives CASSQVVNTGELFF.

The table lists this clonotype with many counts. The chain employs TRBV5-6 and TRBJ2-1; D is perhaps TRBD2 (6 bases). This CDR3 contains 13 residues. V was shortened by 7 bases and J by 0 bases, with 8 bases between the two germline ends. Germline V gene sequence: CDR1 SGHDT, CDR2 YYEEEE. In DNA form, the CDR3 reads TGTGCCAGCGTAGCGGTCTCCTACAATGAGCAGTTCTTC. Translating it yields CASVAVSYNEQFF.

This clonotype was detected ten times or more. The V call is TRBV6-6, the J call TRBJ2-2; D gene unclear. The ends were cut back, 2 bases at V and 4 bases at J, with 5 bases in the middle. Germline V CDR1 and CDR2: MNHNY, SVGAGI (reference sequence). The CDR3 spans 13 residues. The CDR3 coding sequence is TGTGCCAGCAGTTACATTGGCACCGGGGAGCTGTTTTTT. Protein sequence: CASSYIGTGELFF.